These T cell receptor beta chains were read from a single sample in a study of tumor and adjacent non-tumor tissue in lung cancer. MiXCR, applied by TCRdb to the multiplex PCR reads, yields one record per CDR3 protein. The sample lists 35,000 to 55,000 distinct CDR3 sequences; roughly 60% were seen once. Source material: distant non-tumor lung tissue. These receptors all come from a man aged 50-60 years with non-small cell lung cancer. The conserved cysteine and the conserved F or W are not part of the CDR3 here.

V,J,CDR3
TRBV29-1,TRBJ2-7,SAEEPRGKDSEQY
TRBV20-1,TRBJ2-3,SAPLRTAQDTQY
TRBV6-1,TRBJ2-3,ASTSPTGRTDTQY
TRBV4-1,TRBJ2-2,ASSQYIDTGEVF
TRBV6-5,TRBJ1-2,ASSYERSNYGRT
TRBV7-2,TRBJ2-7,ASSFVLAAYEQY
TRBV5-5,TRBJ1-2,ASSLAPGEYGGYI
TRBV28,TRBJ1-6,ASSLLGESPLH
TRBV5-1,TRBJ2-1,ASSAGRRGQGYNEQF
TRBV10-3,TRBJ2-5,AISARADQETQY
TRBV28,TRBJ2-3,ASSIRQGHIDTQY